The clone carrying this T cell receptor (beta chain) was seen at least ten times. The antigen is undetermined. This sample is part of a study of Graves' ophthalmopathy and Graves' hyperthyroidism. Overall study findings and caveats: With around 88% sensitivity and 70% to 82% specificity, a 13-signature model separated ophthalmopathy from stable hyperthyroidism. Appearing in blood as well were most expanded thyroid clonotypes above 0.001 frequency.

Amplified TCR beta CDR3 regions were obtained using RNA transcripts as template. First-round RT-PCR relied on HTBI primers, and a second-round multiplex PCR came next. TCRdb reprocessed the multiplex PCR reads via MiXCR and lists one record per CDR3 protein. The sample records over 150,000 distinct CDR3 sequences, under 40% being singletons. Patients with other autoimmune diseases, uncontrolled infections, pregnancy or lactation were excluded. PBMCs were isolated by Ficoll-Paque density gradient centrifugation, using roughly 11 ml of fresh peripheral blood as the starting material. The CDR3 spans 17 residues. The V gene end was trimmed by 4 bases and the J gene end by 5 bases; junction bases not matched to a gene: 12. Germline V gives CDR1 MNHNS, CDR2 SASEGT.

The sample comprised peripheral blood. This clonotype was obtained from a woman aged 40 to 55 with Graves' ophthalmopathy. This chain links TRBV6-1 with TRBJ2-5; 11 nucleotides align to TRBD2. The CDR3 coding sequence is TGTGCCAGCAGTGGAGTTGTAGCGGGGGGGCCGAAGGAGACCCAGTACTTC. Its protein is CASSGVVAGGPKETQYF.